This passage covers 8 T cell receptor beta chains from one sample sequenced in a study of tumor-infiltrating lymphocytes in oesophageal squamous cell carcinoma. Each CDR3 protein gets one entry after TCRdb re-called the PCR reads with MiXCR. This repertoire shows just under 20,000 distinct CDR3 sequences, approximately 40% found once; its top ten account for just under 20%. The sample taken for sequencing was esophageal tumor tissue. The receptors were gathered from a male donor with esophageal squamous cell carcinoma.

As concerns this clonotype: Without the conserved terminal phenylalanine or tryptophan, this CDR3 likely stems from a read error. It is unclear where the CDR3 begins or ends on the DNA, so no DNA is shown, and the CDR3 is as TCRdb lists it. The chain recombines TRBV5-1 with TRBJ2-3; the table's D gene call, TRBD1, was not cross checked with the DNA. From germline, CDR1 is SGHRS and CDR2 YFSETQ. The CDR3 contains 17 residues when both ends are counted. The CDR3 loop reads CASSHGGQGAVGYTFGS.

Relative to its sample, this clonotype is medium-sized. The CDR3 DNA reads TGTGCCAGCAGTTACTGGGACTCCAGCACTGAAGCTTTCTTT. Amino acid sequence: CASSYWDSSTEAFF. The chain uses TRBV6-6 and TRBJ1-1, with a tentative D call TRBD1 (5 bases). V lost 1 base to trimming and J lost 4 bases, with 10 bases between them. Germline V CDR1 and CDR2: MNHNY, SVGAGI (reference sequence). This CDR3 has 14 residues.

About this clonotype itself: One junction end does not reproduce the germline sequence, and a read error may be involved. The J gene is TRBJ2-5, the V gene TRBV6-1; D unresolved. Germline values: CDR1 MNHNS, CDR2 SASEGT. This CDR3 has 12 residues. The CDR3 loop reads CASTEIVETQYF. In DNA form, the CDR3 reads TGTGCCAGCACTGAAATCGTCGAGACCCAGTACTTC.

By sample fraction, this clonotype is medium-sized. The chain is built from TRBV7-8 and TRBJ2-5, with D possibly matching TRBD2 (5 bases). There are 14 residues in the CDR3. Trimming removed 3 bases at V and 5 bases at J, with 13 bases between. Germline loops: CDR1 SGHVS, CDR2 FQNEAQ. The CDR3 region has the DNA TGTGCCAGCAGCTTTTACCGACCGGGGGAGACCCAGTACTTC. Protein product: CASSFYRPGETQYF.

This clonotype has at least ten counts. The chain joins TRBV5-5 to TRBJ1-2, with a tentative D call TRBD1 (6 bases). CDR3 length equals 15 residues. Germline V lookup: CDR1 SGHKS, CDR2 YYEKEE (reference sequence). The V gene lost 1 base and the J gene lost 3 bases, with 13 bases spanning the gap. CDR3 sequence: CASSLLPGEDYGYTF. CDR3 DNA sequence: TGTGCCAGCAGCTTGTTACCAGGGGAGGACTATGGCTACACCTTC.

The V and J genes are TRBV7-8 and TRBJ1-1; D ambiguous. Germline CDR1 and CDR2: SGHVS and FQNEAQ. V was shortened by 2 bases and J by 3 bases, with 7 bases between the two germline ends. This CDR3 comprises 13 residues. The CDR3 sequence is CASSLSGYTEAFF. CDR3 nucleotides: TGTGCCAGCAGCTTAAGCGGGTACACTGAAGCTTTCTTT. Using reference TRBV7-8 and TRBJ1-1 for the parts outside the CDR3, the full variable domain is GAGVSQSPRYKVAKRGQDVALRCDPISGHVSLFWYQQALGQGPEFLTYFQNEAQLDKSGLPSDRFFAERPEGSVSTLKIQRTQQEDSAVYLCASSLSGYTEAFFGQGTRLTVV.

The rearrangement links TRBV7-2 to TRBJ2-5; no clear D. The J call may be faulty, since TRBJ2-1 better matches the DNA end. The CDR3 loop spans 14 amino acids. Germline CDR1 SGHTA, CDR2 FQGNSA. DNA for the CDR3: TGTGCCAGCAGCTTAGGGCAGGCCCACAATGAGCAGTTCTTC. Translating gives CASSLGQAHNEQFF.

As for this clonotype: The junction and the germline gene differ at one end; a read error may be behind it. The chain couples TRBV14 to TRBJ1-6; D call uncertain. The CDR3 spans 16 residues. Germline V gene sequence: CDR1 SGHDN, CDR2 FVKESK. The CDR3 nucleotides are TGTGCCAGCAGCCAAGGCCTGGAAAGCCGTGTCTACGAGCAGTACTTT. It specifies CASSQGLESRVYEQYF.